Listed below are T cell receptor beta chains from one sample, sequenced in a study of T cell responses to AZD1222 COVID-19 vaccine. Repertoires were generated with immunoSEQ multiplex PCR, while TCRdb's copy carries only in-frame clones and drops some. The repertoire consists of approximately 140,000 clones, with 70% to 90% occurring once and the leading ten covering about 6%. The material sequenced was peripheral blood, taken on day 0 of AZD1222 vaccination. The receptors originated from an adult in good health. The CDR3 runs from the conserved cysteine through the conserved F or W. A D gene is named only where the DNA matches it firmly. Expanded clones are given a class, and other clones once, few, many or no size at all.

.,.,TRBJ2-7,TRBV21-1,TGTGCCAGCAGCAAAGTAGGGACAGAGCCTTACGAGCAGTACTTC,CASSKVGTEPYEQYF
.,TRBD1,TRBJ1-2,TRBV28,TGTGCCAGCAGTCCCTCCCTTAGACAGGGGGGCGGCTACACCTTC,CASSPSLRQGGGYTF
.,TRBD1,TRBJ1-4,TRBV5-1,TGCGCCAGCTCGGGACAGATTAATGAAAAACTGTTTTTT,CASSGQINEKLFF
.,.,TRBJ1-2,TRBV20-1,TGCAGTGTCCAACAGGTCTATGGCTACACCTTC,CSVQQVYGYTF
few,.,TRBJ2-3,TRBV7-2,TGTGCCAGCAGCTTAGGTGCGACTAGAACCGATACGCAGTATTTT,CASSLGATRTDTQYF
once,TRBD1,TRBJ1-3,TRBV19,TGTGCCAGTAGTAGGGGACAGGGCTCTGGAAACACCATATATTTT,CASSRGQGSGNTIYF
.,TRBD2,TRBJ2-7,TRBV10-3,TGTGCCATCAGTGATAAACTAGCGGGCTCTAGCTCCTACGAGCAGTACTTC,CAISDKLAGSSSYEQYF
few,.,TRBJ2-3,TRBV6-4,TGTGCCAGCAGTGAGGGCAGCACAGATACGCAGTATTTT,CASSEGSTDTQYF
.,.,TRBJ2-5,TRBV9,TGTGCCAGCAGCGTGGACATCCAAGAGACCCAGTACTTC,CASSVDIQETQYF
.,.,TRBJ1-3,TRBV7-8,TGTGCCAGCAGCTTAAGCAGGTCCTCTGGAAACACCATATATTTT,CASSLSRSSGNTIYF
.,.,TRBJ2-3,TRBV7-2,TGTGCCAGCAGTCGACGGGCACCTACAGATACGCAGTATTTT,CASSRRAPTDTQYF
.,TRBD1,TRBJ1-6,TRBV27,TGTGCCAGCAGTCCGTGGACAGGTCCCAATTCACCCCTCCACTTT,CASSPWTGPNSPLHF
.,TRBD1,TRBJ2-7,TRBV6-2/TRBV6-3,TGTGCCAGCAGTTACCCCGGGACAGGGTCCCACGAGCAGTACTTC,CASSYPGTGSHEQYF
.,TRBD1,TRBJ1-1,TRBV4-1,TGCGCCAGCAGCCCTATACTAATACAGGGGAAGGACACTGAAGCTTTCTTT,CASSPILIQGKDTEAFF
.,.,TRBJ1-2,TRBV30,TGTGCCTGGAGGACACCCGGGGGCTTTTATGGCTACACCTTC,CAWRTPGGFYGYTF
.,.,TRBJ2-1,TRBV7-3,TGTGCCAGCAGCTTACGACCGAACAATGAGCAGTTCTTC,CASSLRPNNEQFF
few,.,TRBJ1-2,TRBV9,TGTGCCAGCAGCCCTAATGGGGACACCTCATACTTC,CASSPNGDTSYF
.,.,TRBJ1-1,TRBV5-5,TGTGCCAGCAGGGACACCGGTGTGAACACTGAAGCTTTCTTT,CASRDTGVNTEAFF
.,TRBD1,TRBJ1-2,TRBV15,TGTGCCACCAGCCTACAGGGGGCTTATGGCTACACCTTC,CATSLQGAYGYTF
once,TRBD1,TRBJ2-2,TRBV4-2,TGTGCCAGCAGCCACGACAGGGGGAACACCGGGGAGCTGTTTTTT,CASSHDRGNTGELFF
.,TRBD1,TRBJ1-5,TRBV27,TGTGCCAGCAGTACATCAACAGGGGAGAAAAATCAGCCCCAGCATTTT,CASSTSTGEKNQPQHF
once,.,TRBJ1-4,TRBV9,TGTGCCAGCAGCGTAGAACCCAGGGAGGGAAAACTGTTTTTT,CASSVEPREGKLFF
.,TRBD1,TRBJ2-3,TRBV7-2,TGTGCCAGCAGCTACAGGGGGTCAGATACGCAGTATTTT,CASSYRGSDTQYF
.,.,TRBJ1-3,TRBV3-1/TRBV3-2,TGTGCCAGCAGCCAAACGTGGGGGTCTGGAAACACCATATATTTT,CASSQTWGSGNTIYF
.,.,TRBJ1-2,TRBV30,TGTGCCTGGAGTGTACGGGGGGATAGCTATGGCTACACCTTC,CAWSVRGDSYGYTF
.,.,TRBJ2-3,TRBV30,TGTGCCTGGAGTACACGGGGAACGGTCACGCACCCAGATACGCAGTATTTT,CAWSTRGTVTHPDTQYF
.,TRBD2,TRBJ2-1,TRBV7-3,TGTGCCAGCAGCTTAAACGGCGGGAGGGCCTCCAATGAGCAGTTCTTC,CASSLNGGRASNEQFF
.,.,TRBJ1-5,TRBV27,TGTGCCAGCAGGCACAGGGTGAATCAGCCCCAGCATTTT,CASRHRVNQPQHF
.,.,TRBJ2-3,TRBV24-1,TGTGCCACCAGTGACCGTGACAGGGACTACACAGATACGCAGTATTTT,CATSDRDRDYTDTQYF
.,.,TRBJ1-2,TRBV30,TGTGCCTGGAGTGCGGGGGGTAACTATGGCTACACCTTC,CAWSAGGNYGYTF
.,.,TRBJ1-1,TRBV19,TGTGCCAGTAGTAAAGACAGACCTTCGATGAACACTGAAGCTTTCTTT,CASSKDRPSMNTEAFF
.,.,TRBJ2-1,TRBV6-4,TGTGCCAGCAGTGACTCGCCTGGCTCCAGCTCCTACAATGAGCAGTTCTTC,CASSDSPGSSSYNEQFF
.,.,TRBJ2-7,TRBV19,TGTGCCAGTAGTATTCATTTCCAGCGGACAGTCCCCTACGAGCAGTACTTC,CASSIHFQRTVPYEQYF
once,.,TRBJ1-1,TRBV30,TGTGCCTGGAGGTTGCCCCAGCCTGAAGCTTTCTTT,CAWRLPQPEAFF
.,.,TRBJ2-2,TRBV6-4,TGTGCCAGCATGAAGGGGGAGTCCGGGGAGCTGTTTTTT,CASMKGESGELFF
.,.,TRBJ1-4,TRBV19,TGTGCCAGTAGTATGGTCCTTCGGATAGCTAATGAAAAACTGTTTTTT,CASSMVLRIANEKLFF
.,TRBD2,TRBJ2-7,TRBV9,TGTGCCAGCAGCGCCGGTCCTCGACTAGCGGGCAACGAGCAGTACTTC,CASSAGPRLAGNEQYF